A selection of T cell receptor beta chains follows, all from one sample in a study of blood T cell repertoires in COVID-19. Repertoires were generated with immunoSEQ multiplex PCR, while TCRdb's copy carries only in-frame clones and drops some. The profile covers 130,000 to 150,000 clones, with approximately 80% appearing a single time and 7% to 10% taken by the ten largest. The material sequenced was peripheral blood. The receptors here all came from a human donor in a cohort sampled during active COVID-19. The CDR3 runs from the conserved cysteine through the conserved F or W. The D gene is left open where the match is weak. Some rows mark clone size as missing; the rest say once, few, many or name a class of expanded clone.

clone_size	d_call	j_call	v_call	cdr3_aa	cdr3_nt
few	.	TRBJ1-1	TRBV19	CASARREGSEAFF	TGTGCCAGTGCGCGCAGGGAAGGGTCTGAAGCTTTCTTT
few	TRBD1	TRBJ2-6	TRBV28	CASRGQGAGANVLTF	TGTGCCAGTAGAGGACAGGGGGCTGGGGCCAACGTCCTGACTTTC
.	.	TRBJ2-7	TRBV28	CASSLERREYEQYF	TGTGCCAGCAGTTTGGAGCGCCGCGAGTACGAGCAGTACTTC
.	TRBD1	TRBJ2-7	TRBV11-2	CASSLAGTGGSGEQYF	TGTGCCAGCAGCTTAGCCGGGACAGGGGGTTCCGGCGAGCAGTACTTC
.	TRBD1	TRBJ2-5	TRBV6-4	CASSYRGGETQYF	TGTGCCAGCAGTTACAGGGGTGGGGAGACCCAGTACTTC
.	TRBD2	TRBJ2-3	TRBV5-4	CASSLAEEAGGLTDTQYF	TGTGCCAGCAGCTTGGCTGAGGAAGCGGGAGGGCTCACAGATACGCAGTATTTT
.	.	TRBJ2-7	TRBV5-1	CASSLEGSGTYEQYF	TGCGCCAGCAGCTTGGAGGGTAGCGGAACCTACGAGCAGTACTTC
.	TRBD1	TRBJ1-5	TRBV28	CASGTAGYQPQHF	TGTGCCAGTGGGACAGCCGGTTATCAGCCCCAGCATTTT
.	.	TRBJ1-6	TRBV7-3	CASSLQGSPLNSPLHF	TGTGCCAGCAGCCTACAGGGATCTCCCCTCAATTCACCCCTCCACTTT
.	TRBD2	TRBJ2-3	TRBV7-2	CASSRRGGGSTDTQYF	TGTGCCAGCAGCCGGCGGGGGGGCGGGAGCACAGATACGCAGTATTTT
.	.	TRBJ1-5	TRBV19	CASSIIGQGSNQPQHF	TGTGCCAGTAGTATAATCGGCCAGGGGAGCAATCAGCCCCAGCATTTT
.	TRBD1	TRBJ1-2	TRBV6-2/TRBV6-3	CASSGTGGFGYTF	TGTGCCAGCAGTGGGACAGGGGGCTTTGGCTACACCTTC
.	.	TRBJ2-3	TRBV18	CASSAPSTDTQYF	TGTGCCAGCTCGGCACCGAGCACAGATACGCAGTATTTT
few	.	TRBJ1-2	TRBV6-2/TRBV6-3	CASSYSHGNYGYTF	TGTGCCAGCAGTTACTCCCACGGGAACTATGGCTACACCTTC
.	.	TRBJ2-7	TRBV21-1	CASSKVPLAGMTYEQYF	TGTGCCAGCAGCAAAGTCCCACTAGCGGGAATGACCTACGAGCAGTACTTC
.	.	TRBJ1-6	TRBV28	CASSYRGQTNSPLHF	TGTGCCAGCAGTTACCGGGGTCAGACAAATTCACCCCTCCACTTT
.	TRBD2	TRBJ2-7	TRBV27	CASSLWGSGSGPRQYF	TGTGCCAGCAGTTTATGGGGGAGCGGGAGCGGCCCTAGGCAGTACTTC
.	.	TRBJ2-3	TRBV7-8	CASTIIRGFTDTQYF	TGTGCCAGCACCATCATTAGGGGCTTCACAGATACGCAGTATTTT
once	TRBD1	TRBJ2-7	TRBV4-3	CASSQDTGGIYEQYF	TGCGCCAGCAGCCAAGACACAGGGGGGATCTACGAGCAGTACTTC
.	.	TRBJ2-2	TRBV6-5	CASSYAGQNTGELFF	TGTGCCAGCAGTTACGCAGGGCAGAACACCGGGGAGCTGTTTTTT
.	.	TRBJ2-5	TRBV7-3	CASSLDSGQETQYF	TGTGCCAGCAGCTTAGACTCGGGGCAAGAGACCCAGTACTTC
.	.	TRBJ2-2	TRBV21-1	CASSNRPELAGAVGANTGELFF	TGTGCCAGCAGCAATCGCCCGGAACTAGCGGGAGCCGTTGGCGCGAACACCGGGGAGCTGTTTTTT
few	.	TRBJ2-1	TRBV29-1	CSVAGYNEQFF	TGCAGCGTTGCGGGGTACAATGAGCAGTTCTTC
.	TRBD2	TRBJ2-7	TRBV7-2	CASSLASDQLAGPGSYEQYF	TGTGCCAGCAGCTTAGCGTCCGATCAACTAGCGGGTCCCGGGTCCTACGAGCAGTACTTC
.	TRBD2	TRBJ2-7	TRBV28	CASSLDAGTSGPERYEQYF	TGTGCCAGCAGTTTGGATGCCGGGACTAGCGGGCCCGAGCGGTACGAGCAGTACTTC
.	.	TRBJ2-3	TRBV23-1	CASSQSSVGRNSGSGTDTQYF	TGCGCCAGCAGTCAATCCTCAGTTGGCAGGAACTCTGGGAGCGGCACAGATACGCAGTATTTT
.	.	TRBJ1-5	TRBV6-2/TRBV6-3	CASSYGTTNNQPQHF	TGTGCCAGCAGTTATGGGACAACAAATAATCAGCCCCAGCATTTT
.	.	TRBJ2-7	TRBV25-1	CASSDISYEQYF	TGTGCCAGCAGTGATATCTCCTACGAGCAGTACTTC
.	.	TRBJ2-1	TRBV27	CASSLPRDSAREQFF	TGTGCCAGCAGTTTACCTCGGGACTCGGCTAGGGAGCAGTTCTTC